This record covers a single T cell receptor (beta chain). This receptor's antigen is unknown. Base quality data are lacking; no much larger clone is found one base away. Measured from the cysteine to the phenylalanine, the CDR3 is 14 residues long. The kept DNA is CDR3 alone, 42 bases in frame from the first base. V and J lose 2 bases and 5 bases, and a span of 11 bases separates them. The CDR1 and CDR2 encoded by the germline V gene are KGHDR and SFDVKD. The data derive from a study of T cell responses to AZD1222 COVID-19 vaccine listed by TCRdb under 2021. For the wider study: Because spike-specific TCR depth and breadth did not differ between the two schedules, AZD1222 recipients who got a second dose at roughly 4 weeks were pooled with those who got a second dose at roughly 12 weeks. TCR sequencing covered 233 trial participants: about 210 given two doses of AZD1222 and 26 given two doses of MenACWY control vaccine. Trial participants were enrolled into age subgroups of 18-55, 56-69 and 70-plus years, which contained roughly 140, 27 and 60 TCR-sequenced participants, respectively. Overall study results and their limits: The 56-69-year group was small, and its depth increase did not reach significance, likely because of low power. Most participants were white British and females outnumbered males, and the authors suggested that clonal diversity may have been underestimated. The vaccine-associated CD4 TCRs covered the entire spike protein, and the dominant responses fell in regions 160-218 and 743-854. No day 14 peak-response samples were available, so repertoires were characterized only after the peak T cell response. After two AZD1222 doses, spike-specific TCR breadth and depth were significantly higher than at day 0 and than in MenACWY recipients. Nearly half of unique spike-specific TCRs reportedly recognized epitopes outside regions mutated in the B.1.351 and B.1.1.7 variants. Conclusions about previously exposed vaccinees are limited because only 5 or 6 AZD1222 recipients were SARS-CoV-2 seropositive at baseline.

Sample time point, as interpreted from the label and publication: baseline before first vaccination. Vaccinee samples came from UK trials COV001 and COV002, including a single-blind randomized controlled phase 2/3 trial of AZD1222 (ChAdOx1 nCoV-19) in healthy adults. For TCRbeta chain sequencing, PBMC samples from trial participants were taken at day 0 and at day 28 after the second dose. The CDR3 regions of human TCRbeta chains were subjected to immunosequencing. The study's own analysis went as follows. Repertoire TCRs were checked for matches against a reference library of SARS-CoV-2-specific TCRs that had been generated using the MIRA antigen-specificity platform. Breadth was defined as the fraction of unique TCRs that were SARS-CoV-2-associated. Depth was defined as the fraction of total T cells that were SARS-CoV-2-associated. Using the MIRA data, every spike-specific TCR was mapped to the spike region that the TCR reacted to and assigned to either a CD4 or a CD8 class. Log10-transformed breadth and depth values were compared by one-way ANOVA with Sidak's multiple comparisons tests. TCRdb carries this immuneACCESS record with in-frame sequences only. Its versions omit some clonotypes, under half of them owing to an unresolved V gene in the studies checked, with the rest unexplained. That table is the source of V, J and clone size, and D and trimming were worked out from the DNA. Here the sample has fewer than 150,000 clones; approximately 90% occur a single time. 1.5% to 2% of the sample is taken by the ten largest.

This TCR was sampled from an adult in good health. The sample consisted of peripheral blood, taken on day 0 of AZD1222 vaccination. The sequence is built from TRBV24-1 and TRBJ2-5; no D segment can be confidently identified. The nucleotides are TGTGCCACCAGTGATTGGCGCCTGGGCGAGACCCAGTACTTC. Its protein product is CATSDWRLGETQYF.